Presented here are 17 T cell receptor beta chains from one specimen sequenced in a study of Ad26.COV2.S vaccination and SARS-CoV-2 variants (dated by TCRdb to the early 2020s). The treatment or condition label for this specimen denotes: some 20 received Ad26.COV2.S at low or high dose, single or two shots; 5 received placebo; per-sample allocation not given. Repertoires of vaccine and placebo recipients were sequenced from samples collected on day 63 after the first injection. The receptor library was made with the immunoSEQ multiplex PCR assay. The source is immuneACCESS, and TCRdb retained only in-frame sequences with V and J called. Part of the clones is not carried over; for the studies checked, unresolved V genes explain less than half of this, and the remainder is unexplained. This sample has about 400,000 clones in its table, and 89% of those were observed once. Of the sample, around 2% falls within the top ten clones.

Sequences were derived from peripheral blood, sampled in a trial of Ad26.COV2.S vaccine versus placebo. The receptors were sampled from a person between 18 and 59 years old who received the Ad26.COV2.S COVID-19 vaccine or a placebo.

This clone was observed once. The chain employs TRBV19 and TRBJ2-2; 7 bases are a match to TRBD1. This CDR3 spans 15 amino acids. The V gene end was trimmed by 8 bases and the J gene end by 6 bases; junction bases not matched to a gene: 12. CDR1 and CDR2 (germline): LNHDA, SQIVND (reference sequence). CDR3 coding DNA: TGTGCCAGTGCCCCAGGGGGAATCGGAGCCGGGGAGCTGTTTTTT. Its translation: CASAPGGIGAGELFF.

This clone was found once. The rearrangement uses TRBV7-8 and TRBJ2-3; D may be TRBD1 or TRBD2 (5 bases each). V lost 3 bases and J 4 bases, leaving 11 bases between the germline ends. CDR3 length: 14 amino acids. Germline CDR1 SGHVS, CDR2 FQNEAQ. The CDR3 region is CASSLRSGPDTQYF. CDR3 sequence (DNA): TGTGCCAGCAGCTTGAGGTCGGGGCCAGATACGCAGTATTTT.

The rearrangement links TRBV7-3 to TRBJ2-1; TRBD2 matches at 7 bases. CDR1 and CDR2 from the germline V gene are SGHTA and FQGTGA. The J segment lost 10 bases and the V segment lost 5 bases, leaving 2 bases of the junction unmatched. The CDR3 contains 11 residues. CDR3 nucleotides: TGTGCCAGCAGCATTAGCGGGGAGCAGTTCTTC. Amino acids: CASSISGEQFF. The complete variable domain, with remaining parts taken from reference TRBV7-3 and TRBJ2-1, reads GAGVSQTPSNKVTEKGKYVELRCDPISGHTALYWYRQSLGQGPEFLIYFQGTGAADDSGLPNDRFFAVRPEGSVSTLKIQRTERGDSAVYLCASSISGEQFFGPGTRLTVL.

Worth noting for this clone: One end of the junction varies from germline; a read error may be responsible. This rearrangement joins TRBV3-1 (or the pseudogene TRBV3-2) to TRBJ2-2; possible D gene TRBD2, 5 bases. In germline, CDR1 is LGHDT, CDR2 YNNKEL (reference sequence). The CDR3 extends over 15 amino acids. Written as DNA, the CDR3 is TGTGCCAGCAGCCATTCGGGAAGGAACTCCGGGGAGCTGTTTTTT. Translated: CASSHSGRNSGELFF.

Written as DNA, the CDR3 is TGTGCCAGTACCCTGGACAGGAGCTCCTACAATGAGCAGTTCTTC. As protein: CASTLDRSSYNEQFF. The chain uses TRBV19 and TRBJ2-1; 7 positions match TRBD1. The length of the CDR3 is 15 residues. Germline V gene data show CDR1 as LNHDA and CDR2 as SQIVND (reference sequence). Trimming removed 7 bases from V and 0 bases from J; junction bases left unmatched: 6.

CDR3 in DNA: TGTGCCTGGAGTGTAGAGACAGGGGAGACCCAGTACTTC. This translates into CAWSVETGETQYF. The chain has TRBV30 and TRBJ2-5, with 7 bases identical to TRBD1. V gave up 0 bases and J gave up 5 bases; unmatched junction bases: 3. CDR1 is GTSNPN, CDR2 SVGIG, per germline (reference sequence). The CDR3 covers 13 residues.

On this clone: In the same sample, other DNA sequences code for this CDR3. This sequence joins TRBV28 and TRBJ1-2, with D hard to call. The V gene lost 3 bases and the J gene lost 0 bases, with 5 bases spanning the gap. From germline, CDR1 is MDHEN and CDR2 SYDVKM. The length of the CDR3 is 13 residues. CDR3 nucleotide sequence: TGTGCCAGCAGTTTGGGAGCTAACTATGGCTACACCTTC. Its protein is CASSLGANYGYTF.

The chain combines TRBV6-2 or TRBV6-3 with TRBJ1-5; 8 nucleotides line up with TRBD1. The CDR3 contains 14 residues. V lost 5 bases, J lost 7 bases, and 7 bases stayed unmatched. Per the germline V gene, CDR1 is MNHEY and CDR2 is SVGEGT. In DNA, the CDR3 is TGTGCCAGCAGTAACCAGGGGGCTCAACAGCCCCAGCATTTT. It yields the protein CASSNQGAQQPQHF.

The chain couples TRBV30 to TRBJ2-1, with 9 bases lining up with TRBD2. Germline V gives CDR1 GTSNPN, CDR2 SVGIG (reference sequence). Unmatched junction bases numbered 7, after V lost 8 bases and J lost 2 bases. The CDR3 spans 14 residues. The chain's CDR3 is CAIRTSAPYNEQFF. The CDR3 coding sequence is TGTGCCATCCGGACTAGCGCTCCCTACAATGAGCAGTTCTTC. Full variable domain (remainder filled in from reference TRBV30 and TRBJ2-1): SQTIHQWPATLVQPVGSPLSLECTVEGTSNPNLYWYRQAAGRGLQLLFYSVGIGQISSEVPQNLSASRPQDRQFILSSKKLLLSDSGFYLCAIRTSAPYNEQFFGPGTRLTVL.

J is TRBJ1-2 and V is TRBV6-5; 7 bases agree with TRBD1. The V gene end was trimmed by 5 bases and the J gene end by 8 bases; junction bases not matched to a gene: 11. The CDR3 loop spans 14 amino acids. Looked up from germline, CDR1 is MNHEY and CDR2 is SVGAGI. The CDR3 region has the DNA TGTGCCAGCAGTCTATCTGCAGGGGGAGAGGGCTACACCTTC. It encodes CASSLSAGGEGYTF.

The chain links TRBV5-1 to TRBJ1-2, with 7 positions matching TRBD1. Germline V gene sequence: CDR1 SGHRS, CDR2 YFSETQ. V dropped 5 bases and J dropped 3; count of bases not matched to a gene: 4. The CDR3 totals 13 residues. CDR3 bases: TGCGCCAGCAGAGTAGGGGGCGACTATGGCTACACCTTC. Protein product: CASRVGGDYGYTF. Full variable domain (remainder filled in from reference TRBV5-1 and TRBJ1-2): KAGVTQTPRYLIKTRGQQVTLSCSPISGHRSVSWYQQTPGQGLQFLFEYFSETQRNKGNFPGRFSGRQFSNSRSEMNVSTLELGDSALYLCASRVGGDYGYTFGSGTRLTVV.

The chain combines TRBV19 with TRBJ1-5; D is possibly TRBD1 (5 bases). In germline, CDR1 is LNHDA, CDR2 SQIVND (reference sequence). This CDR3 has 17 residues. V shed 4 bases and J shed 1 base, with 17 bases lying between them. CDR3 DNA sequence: TGTGCCAGTAGTAGGGGAAAAGCACAGGAAAGCAATCAGCCCCAGCATTTT. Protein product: CASSRGKAQESNQPQHF.

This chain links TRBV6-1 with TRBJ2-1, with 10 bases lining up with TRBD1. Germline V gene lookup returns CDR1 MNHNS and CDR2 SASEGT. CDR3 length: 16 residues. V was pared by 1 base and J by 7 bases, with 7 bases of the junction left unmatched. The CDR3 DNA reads TGTGCCAGCAGTGAAGTGCCGGGACAGGGGAGGAATGAGCAGTTCTTC. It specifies CASSEVPGQGRNEQFF.

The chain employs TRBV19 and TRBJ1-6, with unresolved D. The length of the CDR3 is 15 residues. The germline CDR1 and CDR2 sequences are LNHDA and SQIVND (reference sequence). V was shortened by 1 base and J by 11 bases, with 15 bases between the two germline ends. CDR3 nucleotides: TGTGCCAGTAGTATAGGGGCAAGTTATAGGACACCCCTCCACTTT. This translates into CASSIGASYRTPLHF. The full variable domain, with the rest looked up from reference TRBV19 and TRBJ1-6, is DGGITQSPKYLFRKEGQNVTLSCEQNLNHDAMYWYRQDPGQGLRLIYYSQIVNDFQKGDIAEGYSVSREKKESFPLTVTSAQKNPTAFYLCASSIGASYRTPLHFGNGTRLTVT.

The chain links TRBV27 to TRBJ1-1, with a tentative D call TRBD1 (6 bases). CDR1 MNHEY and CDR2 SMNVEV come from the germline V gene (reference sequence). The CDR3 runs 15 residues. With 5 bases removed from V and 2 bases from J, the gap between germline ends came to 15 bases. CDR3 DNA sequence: TGTGCCAGCAGTCCCGAAGGGGGACGAAACACTGAAGCTTTCTTT. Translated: CASSPEGGRNTEAFF.

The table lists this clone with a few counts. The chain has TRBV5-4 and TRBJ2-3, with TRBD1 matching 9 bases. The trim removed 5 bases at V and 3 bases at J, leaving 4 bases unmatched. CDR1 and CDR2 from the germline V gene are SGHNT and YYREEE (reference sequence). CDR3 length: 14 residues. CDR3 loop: CASRPDRGTDTQYF. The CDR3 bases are TGTGCCAGCAGACCTGACAGGGGGACAGATACGCAGTATTTT.

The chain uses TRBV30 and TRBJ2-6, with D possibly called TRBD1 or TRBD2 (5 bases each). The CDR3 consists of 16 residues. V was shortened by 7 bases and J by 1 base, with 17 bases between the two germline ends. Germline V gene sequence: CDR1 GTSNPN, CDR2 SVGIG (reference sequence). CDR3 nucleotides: TGTGCCTCCACAGAGGGGCATCTTTCTGGGGCCAACGTCCTGACTTTC. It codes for CASTEGHLSGANVLTF.